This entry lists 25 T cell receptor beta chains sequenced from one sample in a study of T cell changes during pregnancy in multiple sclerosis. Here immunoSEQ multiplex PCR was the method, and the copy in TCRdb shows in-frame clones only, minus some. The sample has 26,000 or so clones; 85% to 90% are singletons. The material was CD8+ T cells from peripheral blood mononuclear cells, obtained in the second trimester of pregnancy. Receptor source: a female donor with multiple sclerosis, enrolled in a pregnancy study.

CDR3 in amino acids: CASSYGQGVYEQYF. The CDR3, as DNA: TGTGCCAGCAGTTACGGACAGGGGGTATACGAGCAGTACTTC. The gene calls are TRBV6-5 and TRBJ2-7; 10 nucleotides line up with TRBD1. Per the germline V gene, CDR1 is MNHEY and CDR2 is SVGAGI. This CDR3 has 14 residues. V lost 2 bases to trimming and J lost 4 bases; unmatched junction nucleotides: 2.

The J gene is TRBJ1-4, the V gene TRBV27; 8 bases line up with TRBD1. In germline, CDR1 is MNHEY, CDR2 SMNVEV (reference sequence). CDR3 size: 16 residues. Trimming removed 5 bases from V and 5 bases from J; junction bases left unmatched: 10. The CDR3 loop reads CASSTTFDRGNEKLFF. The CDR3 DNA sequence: TGTGCCAGCAGTACAACCTTCGACAGGGGAAATGAAAAACTGTTTTTT.

CDR3 sequence: CASSRDSTDTQYF. The CDR3 bases are TGTGCCAGCAGTCGCGACTCCACAGATACGCAGTATTTT. This rearrangement joins TRBV6-4 to TRBJ2-3; the D is unclear. The CDR3 consists of 13 residues. Germline V gene data show CDR1 as MRHNA and CDR2 as SNTAGT. Trimming pared 5 bases from V and 2 bases from J, leaving 8 bases between.

CDR3 coding DNA: TGTGCCGTGGGACTAGCGGGAGTCGCTAGCACAGATACGCAGTATTTT. Encoded protein: CAVGLAGVASTDTQYF. V is TRBV27 and J is TRBJ2-3, with TRBD2 matching 14 bases. Germline values: CDR1 MNHEY, CDR2 SMNVEV (reference sequence). This CDR3 region has 16 residues. The J segment lost 0 bases and the V segment lost 11 bases, leaving 7 bases of the junction unmatched.

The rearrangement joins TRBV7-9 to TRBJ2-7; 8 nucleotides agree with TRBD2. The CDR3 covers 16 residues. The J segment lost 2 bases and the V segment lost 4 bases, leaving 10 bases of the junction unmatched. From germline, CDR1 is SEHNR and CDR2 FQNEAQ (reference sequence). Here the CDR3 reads CASSSGTSRRPYEQYF. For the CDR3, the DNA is TGTGCCAGCAGCTCCGGGACTAGTCGGAGGCCCTACGAGCAGTACTTC.

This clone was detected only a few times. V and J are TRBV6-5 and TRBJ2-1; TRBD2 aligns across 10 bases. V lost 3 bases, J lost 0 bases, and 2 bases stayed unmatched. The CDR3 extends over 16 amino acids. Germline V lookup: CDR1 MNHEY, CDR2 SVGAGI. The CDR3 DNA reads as TGTGCCAGCAGTTATTCTAGCGGGGGCTCCTACAATGAGCAGTTCTTC. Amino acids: CASSYSSGGSYNEQFF.

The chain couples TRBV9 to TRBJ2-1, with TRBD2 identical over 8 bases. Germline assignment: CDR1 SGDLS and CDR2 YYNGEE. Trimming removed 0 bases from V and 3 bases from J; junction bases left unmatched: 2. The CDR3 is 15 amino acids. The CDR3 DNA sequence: TGTGCCAGCAGCGTAGCAGCGGGAGACTACAATGAGCAGTTCTTC. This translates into CASSVAAGDYNEQFF.

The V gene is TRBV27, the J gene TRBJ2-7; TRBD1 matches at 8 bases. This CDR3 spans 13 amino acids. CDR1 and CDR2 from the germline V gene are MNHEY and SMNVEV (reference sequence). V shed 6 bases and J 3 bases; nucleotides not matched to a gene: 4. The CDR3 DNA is TGTGCCAGCAGAGACGGACAGGGCTACGAGCAGTACTTC. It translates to CASRDGQGYEQYF.

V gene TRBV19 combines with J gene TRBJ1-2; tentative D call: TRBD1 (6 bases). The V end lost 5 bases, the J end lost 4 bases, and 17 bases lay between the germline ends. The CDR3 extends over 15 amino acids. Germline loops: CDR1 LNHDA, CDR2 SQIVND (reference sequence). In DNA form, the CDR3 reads TGTGCCAGTAGTCCAGGGACACTGGATGGCTATGGCTACACCTTC. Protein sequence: CASSPGTLDGYGYTF.

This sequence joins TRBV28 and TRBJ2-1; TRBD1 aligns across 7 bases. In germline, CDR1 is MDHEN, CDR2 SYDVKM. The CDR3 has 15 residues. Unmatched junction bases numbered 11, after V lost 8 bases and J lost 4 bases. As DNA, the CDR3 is TGTGCCAGCCTTCCTCCGGGACAGCTATACAATGAGCAGTTCTTC. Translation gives CASLPPGQLYNEQFF.

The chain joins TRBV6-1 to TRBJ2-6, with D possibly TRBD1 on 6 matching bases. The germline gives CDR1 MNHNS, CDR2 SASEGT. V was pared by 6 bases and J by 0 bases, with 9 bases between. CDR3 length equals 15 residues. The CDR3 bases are TGTGCCAGCAGGGACAGCGACTCTGGGGCCAACGTCCTGACTTTC. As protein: CASRDSDSGANVLTF.

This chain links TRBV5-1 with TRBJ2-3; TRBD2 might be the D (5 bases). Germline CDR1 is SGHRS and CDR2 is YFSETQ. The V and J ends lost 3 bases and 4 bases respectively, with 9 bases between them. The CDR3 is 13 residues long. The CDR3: CASSWSGADTQYF. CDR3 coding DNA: TGCGCCAGCAGCTGGTCCGGGGCAGATACGCAGTATTTT.

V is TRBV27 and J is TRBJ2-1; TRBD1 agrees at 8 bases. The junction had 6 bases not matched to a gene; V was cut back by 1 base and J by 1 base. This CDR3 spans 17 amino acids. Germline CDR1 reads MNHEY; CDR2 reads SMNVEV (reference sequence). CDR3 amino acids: CASSLYRTGWSYNEQFF. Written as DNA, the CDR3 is TGTGCCAGCAGTTTATATCGGACAGGGTGGTCCTACAATGAGCAGTTCTTC.

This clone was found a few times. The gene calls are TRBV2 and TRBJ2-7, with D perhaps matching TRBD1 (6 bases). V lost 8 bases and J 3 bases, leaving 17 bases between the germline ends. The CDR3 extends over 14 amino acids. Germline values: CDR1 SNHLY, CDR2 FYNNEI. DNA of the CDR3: TGTGCCAGCTGGGACAACAAAATACTCTACGAGCAGTACTTC. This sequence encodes CASWDNKILYEQYF.

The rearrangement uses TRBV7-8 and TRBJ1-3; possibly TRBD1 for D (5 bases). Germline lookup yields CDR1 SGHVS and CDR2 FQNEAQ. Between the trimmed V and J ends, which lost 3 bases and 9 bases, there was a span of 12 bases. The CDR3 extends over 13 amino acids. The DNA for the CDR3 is TGTGCCAGCAGCTTGTATTCCGGGGGCACCATATATTTT. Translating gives CASSLYSGGTIYF.

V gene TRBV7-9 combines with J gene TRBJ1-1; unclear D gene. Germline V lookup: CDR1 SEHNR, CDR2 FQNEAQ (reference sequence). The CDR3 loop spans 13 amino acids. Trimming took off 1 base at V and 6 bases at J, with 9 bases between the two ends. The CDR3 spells CASSLVNEAEAFF. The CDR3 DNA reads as TGTGCCAGCAGCTTAGTAAACGAGGCTGAAGCTTTCTTT.

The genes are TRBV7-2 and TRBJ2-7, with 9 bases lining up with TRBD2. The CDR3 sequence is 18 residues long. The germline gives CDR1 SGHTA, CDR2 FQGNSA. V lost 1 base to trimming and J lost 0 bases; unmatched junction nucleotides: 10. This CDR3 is CASSLEVAGEVSSYEQYF. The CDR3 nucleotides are TGTGCCAGCAGCTTAGAAGTAGCGGGAGAGGTTAGCTCCTACGAGCAGTACTTC.

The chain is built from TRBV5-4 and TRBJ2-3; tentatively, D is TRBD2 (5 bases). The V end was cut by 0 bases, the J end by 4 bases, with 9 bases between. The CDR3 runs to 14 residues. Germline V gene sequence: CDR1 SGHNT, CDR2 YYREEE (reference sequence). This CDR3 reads CASSLAFSADTQYF. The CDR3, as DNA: TGTGCCAGCAGCTTGGCCTTTAGCGCAGATACGCAGTATTTT. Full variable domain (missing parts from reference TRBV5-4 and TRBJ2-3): ETGVTQSPTHLIKTRGQQVTLRCSSQSGHNTVSWYQQALGQGPQFIFQYYREEENGRGNFPPRFSGLQFPNYSSELNVNALELDDSALYLCASSLAFSADTQYFGPGTRLTVL.

The CDR3 DNA is TGTGCCAGCAGTGAACTTTACGAGCAGTACTTC. Its translation is CASSELYEQYF. V is TRBV2 and J is TRBJ2-7; D ambiguous. The V end was cut by 2 bases, the J end by 4 bases, with 3 bases between. The CDR3 extends over 11 amino acids. Germline CDR1 is SNHLY and CDR2 is FYNNEI.

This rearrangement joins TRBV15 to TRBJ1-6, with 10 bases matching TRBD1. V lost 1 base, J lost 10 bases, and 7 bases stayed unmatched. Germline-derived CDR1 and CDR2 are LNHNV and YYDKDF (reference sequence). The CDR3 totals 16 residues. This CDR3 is CATSRVDRGLESPLHF. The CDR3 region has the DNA TGTGCCACCAGCAGAGTTGACAGGGGGCTGGAGTCACCCCTCCACTTT.

This CDR3 reads CASSVEIGRGPFNVLTF. CDR3 DNA: TGTGCCAGCAGCGTAGAAATTGGTAGGGGGCCATTCAATGTCCTGACTTTC. The chain couples TRBV9 to TRBJ2-6; 7 nucleotides match TRBD1. Germline V lookup: CDR1 SGDLS, CDR2 YYNGEE. V was pared by 0 bases and J by 13 bases, with 16 bases of the junction left unmatched. This CDR3 region has 17 residues.

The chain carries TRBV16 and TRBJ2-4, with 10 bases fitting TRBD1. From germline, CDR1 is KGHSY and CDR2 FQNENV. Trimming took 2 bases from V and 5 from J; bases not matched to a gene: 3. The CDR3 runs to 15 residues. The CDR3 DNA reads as TGTGCCAGCAGCCAACTCGGACAGGGGGAAAACATTCAGTACTTC. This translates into CASSQLGQGENIQYF.

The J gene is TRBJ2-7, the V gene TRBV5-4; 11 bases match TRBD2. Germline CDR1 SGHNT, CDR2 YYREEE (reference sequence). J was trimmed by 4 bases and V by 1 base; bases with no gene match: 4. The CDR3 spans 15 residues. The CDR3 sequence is CASSLTSGSAYEQYF. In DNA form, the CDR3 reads TGTGCCAGCAGCTTGACTAGCGGGAGTGCGTACGAGCAGTACTTC.

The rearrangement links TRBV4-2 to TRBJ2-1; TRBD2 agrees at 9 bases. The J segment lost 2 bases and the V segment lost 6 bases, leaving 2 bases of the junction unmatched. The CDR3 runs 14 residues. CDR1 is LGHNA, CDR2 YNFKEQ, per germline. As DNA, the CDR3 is TGTGCCAGCAGGACTAGCGGACCCTACAATGAGCAGTTCTTC. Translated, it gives CASRTSGPYNEQFF.

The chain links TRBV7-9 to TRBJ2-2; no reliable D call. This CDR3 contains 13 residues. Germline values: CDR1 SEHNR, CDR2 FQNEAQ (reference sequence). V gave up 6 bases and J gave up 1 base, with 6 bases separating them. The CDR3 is CASRNRNTGELFF. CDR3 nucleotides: TGTGCCAGCAGGAACAGGAACACCGGGGAGCTGTTTTTT. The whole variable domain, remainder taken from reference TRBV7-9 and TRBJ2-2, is DTGVSQNPRHKITKRGQNVTFRCDPISEHNRLYWYRQTLGQGPEFLTYFQNEAQLEKSRLLSDRFSAERPKGSFSTLEIQRTEQGDSAMYLCASRNRNTGELFFGEGSRLTVL.